Described below is a single TCR beta chain sequence and its context. The assay was immunoSEQ multiplex PCR, and TCRdb's table has in-frame clones only and misses some. This table has approximately 7,800 clones, roughly 85% appearing once. Looked up from germline, CDR1 is LGHNA and CDR2 is YSLEER. This CDR3 region has 12 residues. V lost 4 bases and J 11 bases, leaving 12 bases between the germline ends. The sample originates from a study of blood T cell dynamics during melanoma immunotherapy. Time point defined: week 3, after first cycle of checkpoint inhibitor. Patients with prior systemic cancer treatment, concomitant immunosuppressants, or other active malignancies were excluded.

This chain joins TRBV4-3 and TRBJ1-3, with D unresolved. The sample consisted of blood, taken from a patient treated with checkpoint blockade. The sequence was collected from a human donor with melanoma. The DNA for the CDR3 is TGCGCCAGCAGCCCCGGTGGAGGGCCCATATATTTT. The encoded protein is CASSPGGGPIYF.